This entry lists 3 T cell receptor beta chains sequenced from one sample in a study of PD-L1 blockade in urothelial cancer. Time point of the sample: pretreatment peripheral blood. The data were produced by immunoSEQ multiplex PCR, yet TCRdb's version contains in-frame clones alone and is incomplete. The data contain about 76,000 clones, under 90% of them singletons. Source: PBMCs, taken around atezolizumab (anti-PD-L1) treatment. These receptors were collected from a man between 65 and 85 years old with urothelial cancer.

The rearrangement uses TRBV7-3 and TRBJ1-1, with D possibly being TRBD1 (5 bases). Germline CDR1 and CDR2: SGHTA and FQGTGA. V lost 3 bases to trimming and J lost 1 base, with 6 bases between them. The CDR3 is 13 residues long. CDR3 sequence (DNA): TGTGCCAGCAGCTTCGGGGGGAACACTGAAGCTTTCTTT. Its translation is CASSFGGNTEAFF.

The J gene is TRBJ2-5, the V gene TRBV6-1; TRBD1 matches at 10 bases. Germline CDR1 reads MNHNS; CDR2 reads SASEGT. Trimming took 4 bases from V and 4 from J; bases not matched to a gene: 6. CDR3 length: 15 residues. CDR3 sequence: CASSADRGSVETQYF. CDR3 nucleotides: TGTGCCAGCAGTGCGGACAGGGGGTCGGTAGAGACCCAGTACTTC.

The chain is built from TRBV5-4 and TRBJ1-2; the D gene is possibly TRBD1 (5 bases). V lost 0 bases, J lost 7 bases, and 10 bases lay in between. The CDR3 spans 13 residues. CDR1 SGHNT and CDR2 YYREEE come from the germline V gene (reference sequence). The CDR3, as DNA: TGTGCCAGCAGCTTGGAGGGGCCTGTTGGCTACACCTTC. Translation gives CASSLEGPVGYTF. The variable domain in full, completed from reference TRBV5-4 and TRBJ1-2, reads ETGVTQSPTHLIKTRGQQVTLRCSSQSGHNTVSWYQQALGQGPQFIFQYYREEENGRGNFPPRFSGLQFPNYSSELNVNALELDDSALYLCASSLEGPVGYTFGSGTRLTVV.